A single T cell receptor beta chain is shown here with its context. No antigen is known for it. Clones were read by immunoSEQ multiplex PCR, and TCRdb kept only the in-frame ones, dropping some. The repertoire includes 2 million or so clones, approximately 94% of them detected once, and roughly 1.1% sits in the top ten. This sample was taken from a study of shared clonotypes between healthy human individuals. General study results and limits: The genetic and exposure-history diversity represented was limited by few donors.

Naivety among CD8 cells was defined by CD45RO negativity and positive CCR7 selection, thereby excluding terminally differentiated effector memory CD45RA+ cells. The donors were all Caucasian adults (living in Nashville, Tennessee). Germline values: CDR1 WNHNN, CDR2 SYGVQD (reference sequence). J gave up 10 bases and V 10 bases, and 13 bases lay outside the gene matches. CDR3 length: 14 residues. The TCR was taken from a man aged 18 to 30 in good health. The source material was naive CD8+ T cells sorted from blood. The V and J genes are TRBV10-1 and TRBJ2-1; 10 bases fit TRBD2. The CDR3 region is CATSAQREGDEQFF. In DNA form, the CDR3 reads TGCGCCACCTCCGCTCAGCGGGAGGGCGACGAGCAGTTCTTC.